This TCR beta chain was profiled in a study of T cells after somatic rescue of genetic block. Data came from immunoSEQ multiplex PCR; TCRdb stores just in-frame clones and leaves some out. This sample has roughly 120,000 clones, with around nine tenths found just once. V lost 11 bases and J lost 0, with 8 bases in between. Germline-derived CDR1 and CDR2 are MDHEN and SYDVKM. The CDR3 totals 12 residues. The J gene is TRBJ1-5, the V gene TRBV28; D is unresolved. This TCR was recovered from a woman aged 18 to 35. Sequencing used peripheral blood mononuclear cells (PBMCs). The CDR3 protein is CAWSRSNQPQHF. The CDR3 DNA reads TGTGCCTGGTCCCGTAGCAATCAGCCCCAGCATTTT.